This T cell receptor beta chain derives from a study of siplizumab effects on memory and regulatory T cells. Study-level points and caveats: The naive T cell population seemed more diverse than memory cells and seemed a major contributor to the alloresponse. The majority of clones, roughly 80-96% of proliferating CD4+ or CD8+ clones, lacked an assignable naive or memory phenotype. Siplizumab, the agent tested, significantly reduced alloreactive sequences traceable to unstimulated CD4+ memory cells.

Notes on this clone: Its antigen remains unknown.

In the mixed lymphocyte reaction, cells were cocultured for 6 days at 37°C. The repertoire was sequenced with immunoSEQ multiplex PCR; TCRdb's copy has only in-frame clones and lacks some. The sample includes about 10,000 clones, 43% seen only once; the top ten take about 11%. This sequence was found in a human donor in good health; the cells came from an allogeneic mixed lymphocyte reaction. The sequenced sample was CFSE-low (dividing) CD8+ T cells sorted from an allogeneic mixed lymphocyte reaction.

Here the CDR3 reads CASSGQGSGSGNQPQHF. For the CDR3, the DNA is TGTGCCAGCAGTGGACAGGGGAGTGGAAGCGGCAATCAGCCCCAGCATTTT. The chain recombines TRBV6-1 with TRBJ1-5; 8 bases are a match to TRBD1. In germline, CDR1 is MNHNS, CDR2 SASEGT. CDR3 length: 17 residues. V lost 4 bases, J lost 2 bases, and 10 bases stayed unmatched.